The rows below give T cell receptor beta chains drawn from one sample of a study of CXCR3-negative and CXCR3-positive naive CD8 T cells. TCRdb reprocessed the 5' RACE reads and reports one entry per CDR3 protein, with no DNA. The table counts 100,000 to 150,000 distinct CDR3 sequences; approximately 0.3% lies in the top ten. Sample: naive CXCR3- CD8+ T cells from blood. These receptors came from a human donor in good health. Some clones in this sample may be carry-over from other donors' samples. Both conserved end residues are part of each CDR3. Fields, in order: V gene, J gene, CDR3 protein.

TRBV25-1	TRBJ1-5	CASSGQGINQPQHF
TRBV4-3	TRBJ1-4	CASSQDSGGATNEKLFF
TRBV28	TRBJ2-7	CASSFLGQGYEQYF
TRBV13	TRBJ2-1	CASSQAGWSSYNEQFF
TRBV12-3/TRBV12-4	TRBJ2-1	CASSPLGLEVYNEQFF
TRBV7-3	TRBJ2-1	CASRPGLGLAGNEQFF
TRBV7-8	TRBJ2-7	CASSLVSGLAYYEQYF
TRBV7-9	TRBJ2-1	CASSSGSGPSYNEQFF
TRBV11-2	TRBJ2-3	CASSQTPVTSGRETDTQYF
TRBV7-3	TRBJ2-3	CASSLSILGFTDTQYF
TRBV7-9	TRBJ1-4	CASTYGQDSEKLFF
TRBV5-6	TRBJ1-1	CASSLIHEAFF